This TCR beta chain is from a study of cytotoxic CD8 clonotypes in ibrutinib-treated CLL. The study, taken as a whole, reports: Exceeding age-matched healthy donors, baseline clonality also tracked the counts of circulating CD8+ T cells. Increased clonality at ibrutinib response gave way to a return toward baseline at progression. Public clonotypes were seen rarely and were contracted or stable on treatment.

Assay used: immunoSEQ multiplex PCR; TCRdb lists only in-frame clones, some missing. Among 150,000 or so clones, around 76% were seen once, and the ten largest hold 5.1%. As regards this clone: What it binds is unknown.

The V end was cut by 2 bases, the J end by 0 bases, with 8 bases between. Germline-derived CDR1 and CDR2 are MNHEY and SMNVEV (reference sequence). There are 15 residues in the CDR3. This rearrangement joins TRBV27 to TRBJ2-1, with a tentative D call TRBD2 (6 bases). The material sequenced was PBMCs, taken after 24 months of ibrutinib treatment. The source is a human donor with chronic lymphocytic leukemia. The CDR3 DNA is TGTGCCAGCAGTTTAGGGGGGAGCTCCTACAATGAGCAGTTCTTC. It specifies CASSLGGSSYNEQFF.